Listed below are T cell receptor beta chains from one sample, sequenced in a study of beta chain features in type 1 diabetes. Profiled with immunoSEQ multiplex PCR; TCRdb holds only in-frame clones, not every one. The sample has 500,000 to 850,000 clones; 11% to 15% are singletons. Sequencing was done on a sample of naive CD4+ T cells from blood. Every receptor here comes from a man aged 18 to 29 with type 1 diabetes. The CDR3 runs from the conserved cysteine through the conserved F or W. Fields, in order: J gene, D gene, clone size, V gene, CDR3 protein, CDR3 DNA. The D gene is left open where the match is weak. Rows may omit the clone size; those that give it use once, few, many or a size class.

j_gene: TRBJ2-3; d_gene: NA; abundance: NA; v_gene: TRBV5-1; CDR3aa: CASSVVGGATDTQYF; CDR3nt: TGCGCCAGCAGCGTTGTTGGGGGTGCCACAGATACGCAGTATTTT
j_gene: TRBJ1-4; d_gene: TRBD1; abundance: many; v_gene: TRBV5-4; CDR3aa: CASRSGQAEEKLFF; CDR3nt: TGTGCCAGCAGATCGGGACAGGCGGAGGAAAAACTGTTTTTT
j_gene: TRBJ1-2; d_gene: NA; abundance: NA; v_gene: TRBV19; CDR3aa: CASSRQLYGYTF; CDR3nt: TGTGCCAGTAGTCGACAGCTCTATGGCTACACCTTC
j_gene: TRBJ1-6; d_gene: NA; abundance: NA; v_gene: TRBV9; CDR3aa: CASSVQEGGSPLHF; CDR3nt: TGTGCCAGCAGCGTACAGGAGGGAGGGTCACCCCTCCACTTT
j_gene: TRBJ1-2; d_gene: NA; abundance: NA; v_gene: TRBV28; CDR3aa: CASNLPSTGNYGYTF; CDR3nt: TGTGCCAGCAACTTACCCTCGACAGGAAACTATGGCTACACCTTC
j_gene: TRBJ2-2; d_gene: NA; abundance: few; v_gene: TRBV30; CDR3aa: CAWVRSGLPTGELFF; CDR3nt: TGTGCCTGGGTCCGGTCGGGACTTCCCACCGGGGAGCTGTTTTTT
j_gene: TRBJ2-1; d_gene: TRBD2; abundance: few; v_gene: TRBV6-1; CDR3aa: CASSESRTSGSRGSYNEQFF; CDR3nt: TGTGCCAGCAGTGAATCGAGGACTAGCGGGAGTAGAGGCTCCTACAATGAGCAGTTCTTC
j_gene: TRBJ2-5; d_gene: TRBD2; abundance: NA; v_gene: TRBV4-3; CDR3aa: CASSQEERGGEETQYF; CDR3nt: TGCGCCAGCAGCCAAGAGGAGCGGGGGGGCGAAGAGACCCAGTACTTC
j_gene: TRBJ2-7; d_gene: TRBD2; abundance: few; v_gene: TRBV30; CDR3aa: CAWSVTSGRVEQYF; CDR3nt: TGTGCCTGGAGTGTGACTAGCGGGAGGGTCGAGCAGTACTTC
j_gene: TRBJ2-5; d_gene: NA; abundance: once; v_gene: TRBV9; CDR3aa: CASSVATLYEETQYF; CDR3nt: TGTGCCAGCAGCGTAGCTACACTCTACGAAGAGACCCAGTACTTC
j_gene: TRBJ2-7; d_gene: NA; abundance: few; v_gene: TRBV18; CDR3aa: CASSPRTGSYEQYF; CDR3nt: TGTGCCAGCTCACCGAGGACTGGTTCCTACGAGCAGTACTTC
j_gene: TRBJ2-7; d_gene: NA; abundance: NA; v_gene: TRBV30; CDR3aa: CAWREGEEQYF; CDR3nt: TGTGCCTGGAGGGAGGGGGAAGAGCAGTACTTC
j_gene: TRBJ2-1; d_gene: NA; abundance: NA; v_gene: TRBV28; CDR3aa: CATNQQGSGYNEQFF; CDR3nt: TGTGCCACGAACCAACAGGGCAGTGGCTACAATGAGCAGTTCTTC
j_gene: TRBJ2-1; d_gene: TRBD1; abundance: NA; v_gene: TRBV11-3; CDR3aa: CASSPKGRQGRPYNEQFF; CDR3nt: TGTGCCAGCAGCCCAAAGGGTCGACAGGGGCGGCCCTACAATGAGCAGTTCTTC
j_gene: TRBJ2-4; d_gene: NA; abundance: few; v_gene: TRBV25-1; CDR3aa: CASSFPGQKRTYF; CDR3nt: TGTGCCAGCAGTTTTCCCGGACAGAAGAGAACGTACTTC
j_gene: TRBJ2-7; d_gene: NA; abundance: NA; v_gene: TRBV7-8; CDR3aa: CASSLVKGLLEDEQYF; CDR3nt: TGTGCCAGCAGCTTAGTGAAAGGACTCCTAGAGGACGAGCAGTACTTC
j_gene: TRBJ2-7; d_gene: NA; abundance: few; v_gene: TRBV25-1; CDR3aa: CASSESMVKQYF; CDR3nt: TGTGCCAGCAGTGAATCCATGGTGAAGCAGTACTTC
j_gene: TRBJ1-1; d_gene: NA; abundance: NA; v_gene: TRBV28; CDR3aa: CASSLLAGNPEAFF; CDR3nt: TGTGCCAGCAGTTTATTAGCAGGGAACCCTGAAGCTTTCTTT
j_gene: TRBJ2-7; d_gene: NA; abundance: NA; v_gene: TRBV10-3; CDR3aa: CASRAGSYEQYF; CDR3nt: TGTGCCTCGCGAGCGGGCTCCTACGAGCAGTACTTC
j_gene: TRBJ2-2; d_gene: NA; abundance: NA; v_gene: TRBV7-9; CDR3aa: CASSPELTGELFF; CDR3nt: TGTGCCAGCAGCCCAGAGCTAACCGGGGAGCTGTTTTTT
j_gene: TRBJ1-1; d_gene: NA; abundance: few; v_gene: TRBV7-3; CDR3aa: CASSLTGGVSGYTEAFF; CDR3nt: TGTGCCAGCAGCTTAACTGGAGGGGTCAGTGGGTACACTGAAGCTTTCTTT
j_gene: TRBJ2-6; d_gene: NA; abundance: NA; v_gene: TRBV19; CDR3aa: CASARVSGANVLTF; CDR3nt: TGTGCCAGTGCCAGGGTCTCTGGGGCCAACGTCCTGACTTTC
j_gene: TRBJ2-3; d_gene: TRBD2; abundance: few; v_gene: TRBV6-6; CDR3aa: CACRAGASTDTQYF; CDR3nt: TGTGCCTGCCGAGCGGGGGCTAGCACAGATACGCAGTATTTT
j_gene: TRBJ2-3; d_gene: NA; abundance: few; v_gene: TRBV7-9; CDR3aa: CASSSARGASTDTQYF; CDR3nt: TGTGCCAGCAGCTCCGCTCGCGGGGCTAGCACAGATACGCAGTATTTT
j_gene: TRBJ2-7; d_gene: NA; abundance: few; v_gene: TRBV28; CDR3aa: CASSGVPYEQYF; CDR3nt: TGTGCCAGCAGTGGGGTCCCATACGAGCAGTACTTC
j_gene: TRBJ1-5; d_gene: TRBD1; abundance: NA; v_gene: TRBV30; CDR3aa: CAWSVQWGTGGNQPQHF; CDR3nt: TGTGCCTGGAGTGTCCAATGGGGGACAGGGGGCAATCAGCCCCAGCATTTT
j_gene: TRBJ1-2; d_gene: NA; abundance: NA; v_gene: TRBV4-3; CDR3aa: CASSRNPGRRYGYTF; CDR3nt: TGCGCCAGCAGCCGAAACCCCGGACGGCGCTATGGCTACACCTTC
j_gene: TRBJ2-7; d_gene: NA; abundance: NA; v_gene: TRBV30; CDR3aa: CAWDAKDSNPYEQYF; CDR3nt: TGTGCCTGGGATGCGAAGGACAGTAACCCCTACGAGCAGTACTTC
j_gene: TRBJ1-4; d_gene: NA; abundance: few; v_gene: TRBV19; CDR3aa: CASRVQGTNEKLFF; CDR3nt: TGTGCCAGTAGGGTACAGGGAACTAATGAAAAACTGTTTTTT
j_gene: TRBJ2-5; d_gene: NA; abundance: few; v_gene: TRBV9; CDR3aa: CASSVASAPARGTQYF; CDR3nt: TGTGCCAGCAGCGTAGCTTCCGCCCCGGCAAGGGGGACCCAGTACTTC
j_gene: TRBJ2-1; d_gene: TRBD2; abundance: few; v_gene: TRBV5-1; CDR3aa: CASSLVVAGDHEQFF; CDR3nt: TGCGCCAGCAGCTTGGTGGTAGCGGGAGACCATGAGCAGTTCTTC